Shown below are 5 T cell receptor beta chains from a single sample sequenced in a study of T cell changes during pregnancy in multiple sclerosis. The repertoire was sequenced with immunoSEQ multiplex PCR; TCRdb's copy has only in-frame clones and lacks some. The sample includes around 16,000 clones, roughly 84% of them seen just once. The specimen comprised CD8+ T cells from peripheral blood mononuclear cells, sampled after pregnancy. Receptors were obtained from a female donor in good health, enrolled as a control in a pregnancy study.

By sample fraction, this clone is medium-sized. The CDR3 DNA reads TGTGCCAGCAGCCACTCAAACAGGGGAGCCAAAAACATTCAGTACTTC. This encodes CASSHSNRGAKNIQYF. V usage is TRBV4-2 and J usage is TRBJ2-4; 7 nucleotides align to TRBD1. The CDR3 length is 16 residues. The germline gives CDR1 LGHNA, CDR2 YNFKEQ. V shed 3 bases and J 0 bases; nucleotides not matched to a gene: 5.

This chain joins TRBV5-6 and TRBJ2-7; possibly TRBD1 for D (5 bases). The CDR3 is 12 residues long. The germline V gene has CDR1 SGHDT and CDR2 YYEEEE. Trimming left V 7 bases short and J 6 bases short, with 14 bases between. CDR3 coding DNA: TGTGCCAGCGGAGTTCTCACAGGCGAGCAGTACTTC. This translates into CASGVLTGEQYF.

V gene TRBV9 combines with J gene TRBJ2-3; D not resolved. The V gene lost 0 bases and the J gene lost 5 bases, with 10 bases spanning the gap. The CDR3 loop spans 14 amino acids. Germline values: CDR1 SGDLS, CDR2 YYNGEE. The CDR3 is CASSVGPFGDTQYF. The CDR3 nucleotides are TGTGCCAGCAGCGTAGGTCCTTTCGGAGATACGCAGTATTTT.

J is TRBJ2-7 and V is TRBV9, with TRBD2 matching 7 bases. V lost 0 bases, J lost 3 bases, and 6 bases stayed unmatched. The CDR3 loop spans 15 amino acids. Germline CDR1 is SGDLS and CDR2 is YYNGEE. The CDR3 sequence: CASSVGIAGSYEQYF. The CDR3 coding sequence is TGTGCCAGCAGCGTAGGAATAGCGGGCAGCTACGAGCAGTACTTC.

This clone has only one observation. The rearrangement uses TRBV6-4 and TRBJ2-7, with 11 bases aligning to TRBD1. V shed 3 bases, J shed 7 bases, and the junction held 11 bases outside the gene matches. The CDR3 has 16 amino acids. The germline CDR1 and CDR2 sequences are MRHNA and SNTAGT. In DNA, the CDR3 is TGTGCCAGCAGTGAACGCCCGGGACAGGGGGTTGGGGAGCAGTACTTC. Its protein is CASSERPGQGVGEQYF.